This TCR beta chain was recovered during a study of blood T cell repertoires in COVID-19. About the study: Acute and convalescent COVID-19 specimens originated in the United States, Italy and Spain. PBMCs, B-cell-depleted T cells, or T cells were the source of the cDNA or gDNA that made up the material.

J lost 3 bases, V lost 6 bases, and 3 bases had no gene match. The CDR3 consists of 14 residues. The germline CDR1 and CDR2 sequences are MDHEN and SYDVKM. In the study's own analysis: Scientists estimated how many nucleated cells there were by amplifying reference gene primers. The protocol was immunoSEQ multiplex PCR, while the TCRdb copy is restricted to in-frame clones and leaves out a portion. That table gives V, J and clone size, and the DNA gave D and trimming. The sample yields 150,000 to 200,000 clones, 88% seen once. As to this clone: Other nucleotide sequences in the sample specify the same CDR3.

This sequence joins TRBV28 and TRBJ1-5; TRBD1 aligns across 9 bases. Sequencing was done on a sample of peripheral blood. The TCR sequence derives from a man aged 70 or older with active or convalescent COVID-19. This CDR3 reads CASSRDRANQPQHF. The CDR3 DNA reads as TGTGCCAGCAGCAGGGACAGGGCCAATCAGCCCCAGCATTTT.